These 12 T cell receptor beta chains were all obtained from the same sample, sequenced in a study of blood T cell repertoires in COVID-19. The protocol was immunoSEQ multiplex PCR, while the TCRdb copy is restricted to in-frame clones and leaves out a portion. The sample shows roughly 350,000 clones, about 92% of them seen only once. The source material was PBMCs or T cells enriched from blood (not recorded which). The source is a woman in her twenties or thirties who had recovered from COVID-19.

The CDR3 here is CASSFGASGAYNEQFF. DNA for the CDR3: TGTGCCAGCAGTTTCGGTGCTAGCGGGGCCTACAATGAGCAGTTCTTC. The V call is TRBV27, the J call TRBJ2-1, with 9 bases lining up with TRBD2. V lost 3 bases to trimming and J lost 2 bases; unmatched junction nucleotides: 5. Germline V lookup: CDR1 MNHEY, CDR2 SMNVEV (reference sequence). The CDR3 runs 16 residues.

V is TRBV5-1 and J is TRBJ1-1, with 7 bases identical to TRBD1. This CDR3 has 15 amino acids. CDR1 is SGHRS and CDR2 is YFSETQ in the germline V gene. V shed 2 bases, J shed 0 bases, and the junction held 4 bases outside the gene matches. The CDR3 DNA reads TGCGCCAGCAGCTTTCGAACAGGGGTGAACACTGAAGCTTTCTTT. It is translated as CASSFRTGVNTEAFF. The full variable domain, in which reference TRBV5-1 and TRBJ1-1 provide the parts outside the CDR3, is KAGVTQTPRYLIKTRGQQVTLSCSPISGHRSVSWYQQTPGQGLQFLFEYFSETQRNKGNFPGRFSGRQFSNSRSEMNVSTLELGDSALYLCASSFRTGVNTEAFFGQGTRLTVV.

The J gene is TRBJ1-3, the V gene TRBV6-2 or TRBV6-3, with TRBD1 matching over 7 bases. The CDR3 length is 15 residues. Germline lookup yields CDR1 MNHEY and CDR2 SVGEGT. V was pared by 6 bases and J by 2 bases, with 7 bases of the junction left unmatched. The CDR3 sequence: CASSQQGRTGNTIYF. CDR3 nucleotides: TGTGCCAGCAGCCAACAGGGGCGAACTGGAAACACCATATATTTT.

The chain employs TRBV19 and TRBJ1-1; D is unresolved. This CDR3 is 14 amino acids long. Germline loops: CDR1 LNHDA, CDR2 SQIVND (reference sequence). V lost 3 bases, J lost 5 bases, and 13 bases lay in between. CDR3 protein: CASSIDRRGTEAFF. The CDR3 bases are TGTGCCAGTAGTATCGATCGTCGCGGGACTGAAGCTTTCTTT. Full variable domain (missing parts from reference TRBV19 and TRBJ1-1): DGGITQSPKYLFRKEGQNVTLSCEQNLNHDAMYWYRQDPGQGLRLIYYSQIVNDFQKGDIAEGYSVSREKKESFPLTVTSAQKNPTAFYLCASSIDRRGTEAFFGQGTRLTVV.

As DNA, the CDR3 is TGTGCCAGCAGCGTTAGCGGGGGGCTTACCGGGGAGCTGTTTTTT. Translating gives CASSVSGGLTGELFF. The chain has TRBV9 and TRBJ2-2, with 10 bases lining up with TRBD2. Germline CDR1 is SGDLS and CDR2 is YYNGEE. The CDR3 is made up of 15 amino acids. With 2 bases clipped from V and 5 bases from J, the junction kept 3 bases outside the gene matches.

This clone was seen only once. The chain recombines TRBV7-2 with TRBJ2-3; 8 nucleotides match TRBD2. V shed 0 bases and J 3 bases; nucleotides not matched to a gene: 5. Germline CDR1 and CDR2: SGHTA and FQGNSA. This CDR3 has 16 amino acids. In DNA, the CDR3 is TGTGCCAGCAGCTTAGCGGGGACTAGTCAGACAGATACGCAGTATTTT. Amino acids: CASSLAGTSQTDTQYF.

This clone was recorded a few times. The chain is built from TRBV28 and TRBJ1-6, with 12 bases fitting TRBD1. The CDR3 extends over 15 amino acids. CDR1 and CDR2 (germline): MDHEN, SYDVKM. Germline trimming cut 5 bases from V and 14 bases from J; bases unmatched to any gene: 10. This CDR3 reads CASSTGTGGRRALHF. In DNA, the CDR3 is TGTGCCAGCAGTACCGGGACAGGGGGCAGGAGGGCCCTCCACTTT.

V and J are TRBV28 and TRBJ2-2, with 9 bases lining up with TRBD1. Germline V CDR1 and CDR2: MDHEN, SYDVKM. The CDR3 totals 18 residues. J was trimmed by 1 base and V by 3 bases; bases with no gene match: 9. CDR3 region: CASSFRDRAQLNTGELFF. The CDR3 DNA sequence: TGTGCCAGCAGTTTCCGGGACAGGGCCCAATTGAACACCGGGGAGCTGTTTTTT.

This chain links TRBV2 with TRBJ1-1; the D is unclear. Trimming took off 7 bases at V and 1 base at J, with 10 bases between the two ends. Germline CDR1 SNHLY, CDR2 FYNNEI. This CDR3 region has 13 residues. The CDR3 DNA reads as TGTGCCAGCACAGTACAGACGAACACTGAAGCTTTCTTT. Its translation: CASTVQTNTEAFF. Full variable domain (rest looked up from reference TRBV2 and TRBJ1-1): EPEVTQTPSHQVTQMGQEVILRCVPISNHLYFYWYRQILGQKVEFLVSFYNNEISEKSEIFDDQFSVERPDGSNFTLKIRSTKLEDSAMYFCASTVQTNTEAFFGQGTRLTVV.

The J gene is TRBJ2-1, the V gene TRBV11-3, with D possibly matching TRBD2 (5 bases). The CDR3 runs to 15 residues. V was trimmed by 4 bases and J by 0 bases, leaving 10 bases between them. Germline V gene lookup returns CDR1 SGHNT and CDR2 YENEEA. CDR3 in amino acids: CASSSAASSYNEQFF. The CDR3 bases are TGTGCCAGCAGCTCAGCGGCGAGCTCCTACAATGAGCAGTTCTTC.

The CDR3 sequence: CASSLGYSQPQHF. The DNA of the CDR3 is TGTGCCAGCAGTTTAGGCTACAGTCAGCCCCAGCATTTT. V and J are TRBV28 and TRBJ1-5; no reliable D call. CDR3 length equals 13 residues. V lost 2 bases and J lost 6, with 8 bases in between. Germline loops: CDR1 MDHEN, CDR2 SYDVKM.

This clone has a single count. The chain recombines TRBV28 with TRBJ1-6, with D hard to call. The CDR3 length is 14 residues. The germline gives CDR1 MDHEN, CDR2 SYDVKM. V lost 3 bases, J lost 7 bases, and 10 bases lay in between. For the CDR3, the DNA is TGTGCCAGCAGTTTTATACTCAGGAATTCACCCCTCCACTTT. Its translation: CASSFILRNSPLHF.